This entry features one T cell receptor (beta chain) sequence. CDR3 length: 14 amino acids. CDR1 and CDR2 from the germline V gene are MNHNY and SVGAGI (reference sequence). Between the trimmed V and J ends, which lost 8 bases and 0 bases, there was a span of 14 bases. How the authors handled the data: Nucleated cell counts were estimated from reference gene primer amplification. Repertoires were generated with immunoSEQ multiplex PCR, while TCRdb's copy carries only in-frame clones and drops some. That table gives V, J and clone size, and the DNA gave D and trimming. The sample has over 200,000 clones; 84% are singletons. The data stem from a study of blood T cell repertoires in COVID-19. Study-level information: Specimens from acute and convalescent COVID-19 originated in the United States, Italy and Spain. T cells, B-cell-depleted T cells, or PBMCs supplied cDNA or gDNA.

This TCR was sampled from a woman older than 75 with active or convalescent COVID-19. The source material was peripheral blood. V and J are TRBV6-6 and TRBJ2-7, with D possibly TRBD2 on 6 matching bases. The CDR3 reads CASGGFSLSYEQYF. DNA for the CDR3: TGTGCCAGCGGGGGGTTTAGTCTCTCCTACGAGCAGTACTTC.